This T cell receptor beta chain was sequenced during a study of T cell responses to AZD1222 COVID-19 vaccine. The wider study: Researchers grouped second doses given at about 4 or about 12 weeks into one pool.

This clone was seen a single time. No antigen is known for it. J gave up 5 bases and V 4 bases, and 5 bases lay outside the gene matches. The CDR3 length is 13 residues. Germline loops: CDR1 SGHRS, CDR2 YFSETQ. General observations from the study: No repertoire was sampled before or during the peak T cell response, only after it.

Repertoires were generated with immunoSEQ multiplex PCR, while TCRdb's copy carries only in-frame clones and drops some. The data show 98,000 or so clones, with nearly 95% seen just once and more than 4% held by the top ten. The sample here was peripheral blood, taken on day 0 of AZD1222 vaccination. The origin of this receptor is an adult in good health. V usage is TRBV5-1 and J usage is TRBJ2-5, with 7 bases matching TRBD1. CDR3 loop: CASSLTGLETQYF. CDR3 DNA sequence: TGCGCCAGCAGCCTGACAGGGTTGGAGACCCAGTACTTC.